The clone carrying this T cell receptor beta chain was recorded a few times. At one of its ends the junction is not consistent with the germline gene, which may arise from a read error. These data belong to a study of shared clonotypes between healthy human individuals. Measured with immunoSEQ multiplex PCR; TCRdb has only the in-frame clones, and not every one. The sample consists of 600,000 to 750,000 clones, over 60% of them appearing once. The CDR3 totals 11 residues. The germline gives CDR1 MNHNS, CDR2 SASEGT. The sequencing sample was made of memory CD4+ T cells sorted from blood. Subset defined: CD45RA-negative fraction. The receptor was derived from a woman in her thirties in good health. This sequence joins TRBV6-1 and TRBJ2-5, with D unclear. In DNA form, the CDR3 reads TGTGCCAGCAGAGAAGAAGAGACCCAGTACTTC. Translated, it gives CASREEETQYF.